This T cell receptor (beta chain) originates from a study of T cell responses to AZD1222 COVID-19 vaccine. Background on the study: Second doses at about 4 or about 12 weeks were pooled. Findings and caveats of the study: Within unmutated variant regions lay the reported targets of nearly half of spike-specific TCRs. Without day 14 samples, only post-peak T cell repertoires were studied.

In regard to this clone: What it recognizes is unknown.

The protocol was immunoSEQ multiplex PCR, while the TCRdb copy is restricted to in-frame clones and leaves out a portion. This table has about 100,000 clones, about 90% appearing once. The CDR3 runs 12 residues. V dropped 3 bases and J dropped 7 bases, with 9 bases sitting between them. Germline-derived CDR1 and CDR2 are LNHDA and SQIVND (reference sequence). This receptor was identified in an adult in good health. Sample: peripheral blood, taken on day 0 of AZD1222 vaccination. The chain is built from TRBV19 and TRBJ1-1; maybe TRBD1 (6 bases). The CDR3, as DNA: TGTGCCAGTAGTATGGGGGGCAGTGAAGCTTTCTTT. Amino acid sequence: CASSMGGSEAFF.